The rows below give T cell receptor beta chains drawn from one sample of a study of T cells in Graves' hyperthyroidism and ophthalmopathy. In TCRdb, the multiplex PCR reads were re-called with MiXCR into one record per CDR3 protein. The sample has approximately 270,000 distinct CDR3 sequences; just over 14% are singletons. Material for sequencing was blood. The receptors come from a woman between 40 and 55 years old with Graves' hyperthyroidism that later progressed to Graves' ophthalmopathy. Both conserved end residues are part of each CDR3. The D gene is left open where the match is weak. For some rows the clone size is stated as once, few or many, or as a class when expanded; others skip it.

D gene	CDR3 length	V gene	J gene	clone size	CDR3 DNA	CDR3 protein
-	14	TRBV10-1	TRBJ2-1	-	TGCGCCAGCAGTGGGCAGCTGGGTGTCAATGAGCAGTTCTTC	CASSGQLGVNEQFF
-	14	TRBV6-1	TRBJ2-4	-	TGTGCCAGCAGTGAAGCCCCAGGGGTGGGCATTCAGTACTTC	CASSEAPGVGIQYF
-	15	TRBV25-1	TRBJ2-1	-	TGTGCCAGCAGACCCAACAGCGGAAGGTACAATGAGCAGTTCTTC	CASRPNSGRYNEQFF
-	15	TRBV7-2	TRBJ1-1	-	TGTGCCAGCAGCTTAGCCTCTAGGGGGAACACTGAAGCTTTCTTT	CASSLASRGNTEAFF
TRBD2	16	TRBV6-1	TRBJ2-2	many	TGTGCCAGCGGGGGACTAGCGGGAAGGATAGGCGGGGAGCTGTTTTTT	CASGGLAGRIGGELFF
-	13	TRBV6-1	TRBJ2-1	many	TGTGCCAGCTGCGCAACCTACTACGGTGAGCAGTTCTTC	CASCATYYGEQFF
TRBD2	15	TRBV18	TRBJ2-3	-	TGTGCCAGCTCACCAACAGCGGGAGGGCTGGATACGCAGTATTTT	CASSPTAGGLDTQYF
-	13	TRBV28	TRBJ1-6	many	TGTGCCAGCAGTCCACAGGGAGATTCACCCCTCCACTTT	CASSPQGDSPLHF
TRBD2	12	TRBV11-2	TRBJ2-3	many	TGTGCCAGCACCGATTCCGGGACTAGCGAGTATTTT	CASTDSGTSEYF
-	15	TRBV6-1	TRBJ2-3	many	TGTGCCAGCAGTGAAGCGCGGCTAGCGCCTATTACGCAGTATTTT	CASSEARLAPITQYF
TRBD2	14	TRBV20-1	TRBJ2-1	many	TGCAGTGCTAGGGGACTAGCGGGAGTCAATGAGCAGTTCTTC	CSARGLAGVNEQFF
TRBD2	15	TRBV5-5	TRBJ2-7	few	TGTGCCAGCAGCTTCCGTCTAGCGGGAGAGATCGAGCAGTACTTC	CASSFRLAGEIEQYF
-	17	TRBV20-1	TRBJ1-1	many	TGCAGTGCTGGAGATCACCAGGACGGACTAAAGAACACTGAAGCTTTCTTT	CSAGDHQDGLKNTEAFF
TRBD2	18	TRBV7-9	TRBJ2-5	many	TGTGCCAGCAGCTTAACGGCTAGCGGAAGTCCCTACCAAGAGACCCAGTACTTC	CASSLTASGSPYQETQYF
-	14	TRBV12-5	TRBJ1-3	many	TGTGCTAGTTTTGGGGTTCTCTCTGGAAACACCATATATTTT	CASFGVLSGNTIYF
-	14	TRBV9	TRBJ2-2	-	TGTGCCAGCAGCGTAAAAGGCCCGGGCGGGGAGCTGTTTTTT	CASSVKGPGGELFF
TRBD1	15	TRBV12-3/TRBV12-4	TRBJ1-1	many	TGTGCCAGCAGGCCGGGACAGGGATGGTTCACTGAAGCTTTCTTT	CASRPGQGWFTEAFF
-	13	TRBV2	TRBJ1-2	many	TGTGCCAGCAGTGAAGAAGGGCCGTTTGGCTACACCTTC	CASSEEGPFGYTF
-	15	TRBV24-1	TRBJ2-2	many	TGTGCCACCAGTGATGCCCGGACAAACACCGGGGAGCTGTTTTTT	CATSDARTNTGELFF
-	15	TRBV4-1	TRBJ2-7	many	TGCGCCAGCAGCGCAGTCCGGACTGCTCTCCACGAGCAGTACTTC	CASSAVRTALHEQYF
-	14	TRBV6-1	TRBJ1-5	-	TGTGCCAGCAGTCCCTTGATGGGTATCTCGCCCCAGCATTTT	CASSPLMGISPQHF
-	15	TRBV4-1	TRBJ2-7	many	TGCGCCAGCAGCCCCCTGACACAACTAGGTGACGAGCAGTACTTC	CASSPLTQLGDEQYF
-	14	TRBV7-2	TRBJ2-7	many	TGTGCCAGCAGCTTAGCTACCAGGGTGTACGAGCAGTACTTC	CASSLATRVYEQYF
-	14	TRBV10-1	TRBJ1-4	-	TGCGCCAGCATAGAACAACAGGGTAATGAAAAACTGTTTTTT	CASIEQQGNEKLFF
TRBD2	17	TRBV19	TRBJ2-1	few	TGTGCCAGTAGTAGGGGGAGACTAGCGGGAGGGGACAATGAGCAGTTCTTC	CASSRGRLAGGDNEQFF
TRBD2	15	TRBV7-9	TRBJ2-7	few	TGTGCCAGCAGTTATGCCGGGACTAGCGTCTACGAGCAGTACTTC	CASSYAGTSVYEQYF
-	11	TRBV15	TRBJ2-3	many	TGTGCCACCAGCAGTTCCGTTACGCAGTATTTT	CATSSSVTQYF
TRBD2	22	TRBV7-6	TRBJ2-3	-	TGTGCCAGCAGCTTAGTAGCCAGGACTAGCGGGATGGACGGGCAGTGGACAGATACGCAGTATTTT	CASSLVARTSGMDGQWTDTQYF
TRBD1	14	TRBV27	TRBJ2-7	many	TGTGCCAGCAGTCACGACAGGGGGATAGCCGAGCAGTACTTC	CASSHDRGIAEQYF
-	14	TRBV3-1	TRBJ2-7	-	TGTGCCAGCAGCCACCGGGACTTTGCCTACGAGCAGTACTTC	CASSHRDFAYEQYF
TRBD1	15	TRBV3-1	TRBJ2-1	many	TGTGCCAGCAGCCCGGACAGGGAGGCCTACAATGAGCAGTTCTTC	CASSPDREAYNEQFF
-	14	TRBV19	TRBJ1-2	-	TGTGCCAGTAAACGTACGGACTCTAACTATGGCTACACCTTC	CASKRTDSNYGYTF
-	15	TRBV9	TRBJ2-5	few	TGTGCCAGCAGCTCCCGGACCGGTATCCAAGAGACCCAGTACTTC	CASSSRTGIQETQYF
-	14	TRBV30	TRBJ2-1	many	TGTGCCTGGAACCGGCGGGGCAGGGAGAATGAGCAGTTCTTC	CAWNRRGRENEQFF
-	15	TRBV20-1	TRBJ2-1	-	TGCAGTGCTACCCGCCGGAGGGGCGGTCAAGATGAGCAGTTCTTC	CSATRRRGGQDEQFF
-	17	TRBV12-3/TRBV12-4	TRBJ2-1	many	TGTGCCAGCAGTTCCCGAATCCCCAGTAGCTCCTACAATGAGCAGTTCTTC	CASSSRIPSSSYNEQFF
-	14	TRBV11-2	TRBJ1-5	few	TGTGCCAGCAGCTTAGGGGCCGGGGGGTCGGAGCAGCATTTT	CASSLGAGGSEQHF
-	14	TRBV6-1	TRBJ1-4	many	TGTGCCAGCATAGGACAGTTTGAGAGTGAAAAACTGTTTTTT	CASIGQFESEKLFF
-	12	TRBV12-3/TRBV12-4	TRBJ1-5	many	TGTGCCAGCAGGACAAGGAATCAGCCCCAGCATTTT	CASRTRNQPQHF
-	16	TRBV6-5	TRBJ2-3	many	TGTGCCAGCAGTTCTCGGGGTTTTACTAGCACAGATACGCAGTATTTT	CASSSRGFTSTDTQYF
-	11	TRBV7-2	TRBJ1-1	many	TGTGCCAGCAGCCCGTGGCTCGAAGCTTTCTTT	CASSPWLEAFF
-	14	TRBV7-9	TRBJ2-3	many	TGTGCCAGCAGAAAAGCGGCGTTCACAGATACGCAGTATTTT	CASRKAAFTDTQYF
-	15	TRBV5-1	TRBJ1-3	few	TGCGCCAGCAGCCCGGCCCGGGGTACTGGAAACACCATATATTTT	CASSPARGTGNTIYF
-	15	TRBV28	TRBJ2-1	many	TGTGCCAGCAGTTTAGGAGGGGCCTCCTACAATGAGCAGTTCTTC	CASSLGGASYNEQFF
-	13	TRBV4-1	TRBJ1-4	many	TGCGCCAGCAGCCAGTCTCACAATGAAAAACTGTTTTTT	CASSQSHNEKLFF
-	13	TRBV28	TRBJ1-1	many	TGTGCCAGCAGCCCCCCCGGTTTAACTGAAGCTTTCTTT	CASSPPGLTEAFF
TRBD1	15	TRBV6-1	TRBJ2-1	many	TGTGCCAGCAGTGAATCTAAGACAGGGTGGCGTGAGCAGTTCTTC	CASSESKTGWREQFF
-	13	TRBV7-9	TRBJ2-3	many	TGTGCCAGCAGCCCCGTGGCGACCGATACGCAGTATTTT	CASSPVATDTQYF
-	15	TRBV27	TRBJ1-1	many	TGTGCCAGCAGTTTGTCACAGGGAATAGTCACTGAAGCTTTCTTT	CASSLSQGIVTEAFF
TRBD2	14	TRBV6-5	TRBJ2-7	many	TGTGCCAGCAGTTACAGGACTAGCGGATACGAGCAGTACTTC	CASSYRTSGYEQYF
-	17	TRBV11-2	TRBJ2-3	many	TGTGCCAGCAGCTTAGTCTTTTTTGTGAGAGGCGCAGATACGCAGTATTTT	CASSLVFFVRGADTQYF
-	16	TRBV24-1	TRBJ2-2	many	TGTGCCACCAGTGATACGGCAGGGGTGAACACCGGGGAGCTGTTTTTT	CATSDTAGVNTGELFF
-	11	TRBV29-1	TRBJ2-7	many	TGCAGCGGAGGACAGACCTACGAGCAGTACTTC	CSGGQTYEQYF
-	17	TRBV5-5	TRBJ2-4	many	TGTGCCAGCAGCTTGGGGGGGTGGGACATGGGCAAAAACATTCAGTACTTC	CASSLGGWDMGKNIQYF
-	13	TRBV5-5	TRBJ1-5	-	TGTGCCAGCAGCTTGGATAGCAATCAGCCCCACCATTTT	CASSLDSNQPHHF
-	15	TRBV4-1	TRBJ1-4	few	TGCGCCAGCAGCCAAGGCAGGGCGCTTAATGAAAAACTGTTTTTT	CASSQGRALNEKLFF
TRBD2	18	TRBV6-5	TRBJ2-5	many	TGTGCCAGCAGTTACCCCTCGGGAGGAGTGGGCGAGCAAGAGACCCAGTACTTC	CASSYPSGGVGEQETQYF